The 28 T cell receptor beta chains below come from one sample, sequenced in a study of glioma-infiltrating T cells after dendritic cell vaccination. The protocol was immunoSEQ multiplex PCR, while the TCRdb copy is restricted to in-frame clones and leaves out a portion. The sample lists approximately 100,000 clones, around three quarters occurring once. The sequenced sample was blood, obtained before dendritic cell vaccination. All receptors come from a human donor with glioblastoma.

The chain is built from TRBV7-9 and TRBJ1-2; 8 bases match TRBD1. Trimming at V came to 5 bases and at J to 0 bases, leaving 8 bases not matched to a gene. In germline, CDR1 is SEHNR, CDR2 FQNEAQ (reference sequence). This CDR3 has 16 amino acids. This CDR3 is CASSIGRDRPNYGYTF. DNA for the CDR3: TGTGCCAGCAGCATTGGGAGGGACAGGCCTAACTATGGCTACACCTTC.

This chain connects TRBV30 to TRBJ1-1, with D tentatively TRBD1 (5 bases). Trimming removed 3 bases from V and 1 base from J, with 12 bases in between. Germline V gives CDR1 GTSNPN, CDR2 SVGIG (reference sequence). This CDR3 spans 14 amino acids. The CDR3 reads CAWSQTRGNTEAFF. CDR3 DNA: TGTGCCTGGAGCCAAACAAGGGGGAACACTGAAGCTTTCTTT.

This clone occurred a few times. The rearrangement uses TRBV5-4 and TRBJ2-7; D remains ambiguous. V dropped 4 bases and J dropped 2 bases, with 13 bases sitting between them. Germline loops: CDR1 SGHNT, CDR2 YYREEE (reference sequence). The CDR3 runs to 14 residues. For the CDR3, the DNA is TGTGCCAGCAGCCCCTCAGGCCAACCCTACGAGCAGTACTTC. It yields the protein CASSPSGQPYEQYF.

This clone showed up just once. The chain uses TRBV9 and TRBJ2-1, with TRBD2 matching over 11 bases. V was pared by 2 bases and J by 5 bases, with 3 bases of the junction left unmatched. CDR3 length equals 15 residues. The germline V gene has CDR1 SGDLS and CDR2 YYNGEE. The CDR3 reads CASSVSGGANNEQFF. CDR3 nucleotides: TGTGCCAGCAGCGTTAGCGGGGGGGCTAACAATGAGCAGTTCTTC.

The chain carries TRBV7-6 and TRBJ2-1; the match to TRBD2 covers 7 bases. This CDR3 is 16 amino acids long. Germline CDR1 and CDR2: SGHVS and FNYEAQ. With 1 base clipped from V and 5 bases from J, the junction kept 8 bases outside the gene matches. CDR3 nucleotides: TGTGCCAGCAGCTTAGTATGGGCTAGCGGAGACAATGAGCAGTTCTTC. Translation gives CASSLVWASGDNEQFF.

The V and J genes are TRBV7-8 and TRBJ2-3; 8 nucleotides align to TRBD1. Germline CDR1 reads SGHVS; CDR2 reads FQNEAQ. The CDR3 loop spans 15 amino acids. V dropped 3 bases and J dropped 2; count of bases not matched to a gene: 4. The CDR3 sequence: CASSLRRGPTDTQYF. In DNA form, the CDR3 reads TGTGCCAGCAGCTTGCGCAGGGGGCCCACAGATACGCAGTATTTT. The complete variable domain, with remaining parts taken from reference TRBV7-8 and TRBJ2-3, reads GAGVSQSPRYKVAKRGQDVALRCDPISGHVSLFWYQQALGQGPEFLTYFQNEAQLDKSGLPSDRFFAERPEGSVSTLKIQRTQQEDSAVYLCASSLRRGPTDTQYFGPGTRLTVL.

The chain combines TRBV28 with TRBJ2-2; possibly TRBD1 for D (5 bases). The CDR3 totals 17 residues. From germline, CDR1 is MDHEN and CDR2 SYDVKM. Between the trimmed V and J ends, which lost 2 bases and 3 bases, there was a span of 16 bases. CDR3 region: CASSLPRAVSDTGELFF. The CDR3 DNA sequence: TGTGCCAGCAGTTTACCCAGGGCGGTTTCGGACACCGGGGAGCTGTTTTTT.

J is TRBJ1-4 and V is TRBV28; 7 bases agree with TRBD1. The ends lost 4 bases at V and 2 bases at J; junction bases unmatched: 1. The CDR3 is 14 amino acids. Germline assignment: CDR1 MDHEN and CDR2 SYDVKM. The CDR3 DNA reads TGTGCCAGCAGTTCGGGACAGACTAATGAAAAACTGTTTTTT. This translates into CASSSGQTNEKLFF.

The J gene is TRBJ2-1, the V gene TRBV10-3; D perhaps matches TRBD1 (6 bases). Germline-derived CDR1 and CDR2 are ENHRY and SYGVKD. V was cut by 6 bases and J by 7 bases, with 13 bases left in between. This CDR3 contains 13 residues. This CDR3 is CAISSGTSNEQFF. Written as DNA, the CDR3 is TGTGCCATCAGCTCGGGGACATCGAATGAGCAGTTCTTC.

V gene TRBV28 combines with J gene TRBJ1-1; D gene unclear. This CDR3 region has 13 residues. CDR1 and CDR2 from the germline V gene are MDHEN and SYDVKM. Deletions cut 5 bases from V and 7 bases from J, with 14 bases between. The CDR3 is CASSPNGFGEAFF. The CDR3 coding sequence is TGTGCCAGCAGTCCCAACGGTTTTGGTGAAGCTTTCTTT.

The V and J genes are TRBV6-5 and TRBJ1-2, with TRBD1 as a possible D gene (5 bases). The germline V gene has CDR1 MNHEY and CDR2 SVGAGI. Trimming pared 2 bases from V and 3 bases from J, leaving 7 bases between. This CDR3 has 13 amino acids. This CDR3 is CASSYGAHYGYTF. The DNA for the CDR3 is TGTGCCAGCAGTTACGGGGCCCACTATGGCTACACCTTC.

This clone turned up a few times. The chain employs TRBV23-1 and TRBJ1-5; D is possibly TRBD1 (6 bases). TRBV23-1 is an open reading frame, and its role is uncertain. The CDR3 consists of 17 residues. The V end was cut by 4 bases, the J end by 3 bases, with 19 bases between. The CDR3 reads CASSRGGRRTDNQPQHF. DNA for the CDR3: TGCGCCAGCAGTCGAGGGGGAAGGAGGACGGACAATCAGCCCCAGCATTTT.

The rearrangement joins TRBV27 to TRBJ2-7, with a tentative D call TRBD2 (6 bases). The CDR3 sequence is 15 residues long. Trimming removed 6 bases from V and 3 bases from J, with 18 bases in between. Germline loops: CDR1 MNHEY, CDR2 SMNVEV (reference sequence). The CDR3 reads CASRTAGRRGYEQYF. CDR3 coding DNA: TGTGCCAGCAGAACGGCGGGAAGGCGGGGCTACGAGCAGTACTTC.

The CDR3, as DNA: TGCAGCGTCGGAAATTCACCTGACAGTCCTGGAAACACCATATATTTT. Translating it yields CSVGNSPDSPGNTIYF. The chain uses TRBV29-1 and TRBJ1-3; D possibly corresponds to TRBD1 (5 bases). The CDR3 is 16 residues long. V shed 6 bases and J shed 2 bases, with 20 bases lying between them. The V gene's germline CDR1 is SQVTM and CDR2 ANQGSEA.

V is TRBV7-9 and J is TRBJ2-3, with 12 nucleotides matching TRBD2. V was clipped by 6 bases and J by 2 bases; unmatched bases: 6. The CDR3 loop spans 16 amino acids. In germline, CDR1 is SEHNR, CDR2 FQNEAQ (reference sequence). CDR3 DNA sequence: TGTGCCAGCAGGGGCGGACTAGCGGGACCCACAGATACGCAGTATTTT. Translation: CASRGGLAGPTDTQYF.

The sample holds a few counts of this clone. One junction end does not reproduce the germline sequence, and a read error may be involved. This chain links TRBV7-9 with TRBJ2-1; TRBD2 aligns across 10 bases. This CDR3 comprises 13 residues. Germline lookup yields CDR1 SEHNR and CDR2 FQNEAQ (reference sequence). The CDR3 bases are TGTGCCAGCAGCTTAGCCACTAGCGGGATCAGGCTCTTC. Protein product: CASSLATSGIRLF.

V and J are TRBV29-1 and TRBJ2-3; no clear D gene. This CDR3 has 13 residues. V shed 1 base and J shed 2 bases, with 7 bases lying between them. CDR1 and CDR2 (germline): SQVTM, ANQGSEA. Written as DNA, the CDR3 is TGCAGCGTTGAAGCCCAGTTCACAGATACGCAGTATTTT. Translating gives CSVEAQFTDTQYF.

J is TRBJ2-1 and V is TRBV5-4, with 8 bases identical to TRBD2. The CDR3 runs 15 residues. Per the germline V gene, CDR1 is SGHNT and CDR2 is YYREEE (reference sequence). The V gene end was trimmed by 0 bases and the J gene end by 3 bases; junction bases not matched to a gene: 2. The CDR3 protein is CASSLGLAGYNEQFF. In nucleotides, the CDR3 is TGTGCCAGCAGCTTGGGTCTAGCGGGCTACAATGAGCAGTTCTTC.

This CDR3 reads CASSMAGWNQETQYF. The CDR3 DNA follows: TGTGCCAGTAGTATGGCGGGGTGGAACCAAGAGACCCAGTACTTC. The rearrangement joins TRBV19 to TRBJ2-5; TRBD2 is a possible D gene (6 bases). V shed 3 bases and J shed 0 bases, with 11 bases lying between them. This CDR3 region has 15 residues. CDR1 is LNHDA, CDR2 SQIVND, per germline (reference sequence).

Here the CDR3 reads CASSIILGSNYGYTF. The CDR3 nucleotides are TGTGCCAGTAGTATAATCTTGGGCAGTAACTATGGCTACACCTTC. The chain uses TRBV19 and TRBJ1-2; no firm D call. The CDR3 spans 15 residues. The V end was cut by 2 bases, the J end by 1 base, with 11 bases between. Germline loops: CDR1 LNHDA, CDR2 SQIVND (reference sequence).

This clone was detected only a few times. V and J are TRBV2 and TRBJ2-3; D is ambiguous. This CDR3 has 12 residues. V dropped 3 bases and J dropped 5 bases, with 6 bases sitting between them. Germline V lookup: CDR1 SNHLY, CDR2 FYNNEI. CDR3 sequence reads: CASSDPGDTQYF. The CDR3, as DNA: TGTGCCAGCAGTGATCCGGGAGATACGCAGTATTTT.

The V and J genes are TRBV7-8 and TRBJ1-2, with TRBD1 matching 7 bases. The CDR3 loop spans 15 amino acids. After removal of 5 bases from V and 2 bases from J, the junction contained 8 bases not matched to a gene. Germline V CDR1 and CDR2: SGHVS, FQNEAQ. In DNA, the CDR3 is TGTGCCAGCAGCCCCCGACAGGGATTCAACTATGGCTACACCTTC. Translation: CASSPRQGFNYGYTF. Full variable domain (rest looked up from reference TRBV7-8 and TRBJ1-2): GAGVSQSPRYKVAKRGQDVALRCDPISGHVSLFWYQQALGQGPEFLTYFQNEAQLDKSGLPSDRFFAERPEGSVSTLKIQRTQQEDSAVYLCASSPRQGFNYGYTFGSGTRLTVV.

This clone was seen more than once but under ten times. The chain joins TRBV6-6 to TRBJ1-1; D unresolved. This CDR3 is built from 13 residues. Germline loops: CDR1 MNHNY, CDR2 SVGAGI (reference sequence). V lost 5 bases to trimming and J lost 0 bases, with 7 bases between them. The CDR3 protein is CASSGALNTEAFF. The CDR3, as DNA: TGTGCCAGCAGTGGTGCGCTGAACACTGAAGCTTTCTTT.

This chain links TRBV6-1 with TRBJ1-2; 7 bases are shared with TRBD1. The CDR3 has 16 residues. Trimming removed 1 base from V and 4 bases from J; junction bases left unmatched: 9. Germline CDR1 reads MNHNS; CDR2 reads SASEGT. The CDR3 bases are TGTGCCAGCAGTGAAGGCTATAGGACAGGTCCCTATGGCTACACCTTC. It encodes CASSEGYRTGPYGYTF.

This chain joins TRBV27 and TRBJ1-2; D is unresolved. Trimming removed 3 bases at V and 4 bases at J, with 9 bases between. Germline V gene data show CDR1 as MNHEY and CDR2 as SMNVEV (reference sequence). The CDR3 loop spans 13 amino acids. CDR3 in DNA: TGTGCCAGCAGTTTTTCGGGATTCTATGGCTACACCTTC. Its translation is CASSFSGFYGYTF.

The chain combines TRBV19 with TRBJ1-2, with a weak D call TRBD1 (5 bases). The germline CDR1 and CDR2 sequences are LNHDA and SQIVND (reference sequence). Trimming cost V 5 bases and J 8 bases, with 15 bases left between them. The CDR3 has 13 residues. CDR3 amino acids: CASSPNRQLGYTF. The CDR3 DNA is TGTGCCAGTAGTCCTAATCGACAGCTGGGCTACACCTTC.

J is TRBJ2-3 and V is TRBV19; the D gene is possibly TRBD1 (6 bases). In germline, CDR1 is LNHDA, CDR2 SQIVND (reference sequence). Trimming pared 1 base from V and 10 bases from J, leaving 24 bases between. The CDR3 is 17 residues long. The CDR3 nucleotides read TGTGCCAGTAGTATAGTTCCTTGGCAGGGGCACGTCGTTCCGCAGTATTTT. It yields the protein CASSIVPWQGHVVPQYF. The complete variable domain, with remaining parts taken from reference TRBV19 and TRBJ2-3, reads DGGITQSPKYLFRKEGQNVTLSCEQNLNHDAMYWYRQDPGQGLRLIYYSQIVNDFQKGDIAEGYSVSREKKESFPLTVTSAQKNPTAFYLCASSIVPWQGHVVPQYFGPGTRLTVL.

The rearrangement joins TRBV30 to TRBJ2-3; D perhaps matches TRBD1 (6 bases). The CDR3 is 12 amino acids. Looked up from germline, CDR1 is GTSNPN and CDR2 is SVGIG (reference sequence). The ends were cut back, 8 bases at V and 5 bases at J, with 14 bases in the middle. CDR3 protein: CARRSRGDTQYF. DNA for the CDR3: TGTGCCCGGCGGTCCAGGGGAGATACGCAGTATTTT.